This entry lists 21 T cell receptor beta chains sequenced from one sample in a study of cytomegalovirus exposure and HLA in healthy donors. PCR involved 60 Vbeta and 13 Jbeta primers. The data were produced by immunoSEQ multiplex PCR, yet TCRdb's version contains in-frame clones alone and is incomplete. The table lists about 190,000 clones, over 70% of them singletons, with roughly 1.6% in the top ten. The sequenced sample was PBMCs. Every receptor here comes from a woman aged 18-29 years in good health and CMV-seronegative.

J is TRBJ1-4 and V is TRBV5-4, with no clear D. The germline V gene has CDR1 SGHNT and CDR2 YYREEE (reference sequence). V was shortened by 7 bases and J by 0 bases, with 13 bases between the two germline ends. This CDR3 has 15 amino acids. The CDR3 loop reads CASSMGSATNEKLFF. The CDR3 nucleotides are TGTGCCAGCTCCATGGGGAGTGCAACTAATGAAAAACTGTTTTTT.

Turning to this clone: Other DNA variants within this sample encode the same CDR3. Here the CDR3 reads CASSYGQVNTEAFF. The CDR3 nucleotides are TGTGCCAGCAGTTATGGGCAGGTGAACACTGAAGCTTTCTTT. The chain carries TRBV6-5 and TRBJ1-1; D not certain. Germline CDR1 MNHEY, CDR2 SVGAGI. Trimming cost V 3 bases and J 0 bases, with 8 bases left between them. The CDR3 sequence is 14 residues long.

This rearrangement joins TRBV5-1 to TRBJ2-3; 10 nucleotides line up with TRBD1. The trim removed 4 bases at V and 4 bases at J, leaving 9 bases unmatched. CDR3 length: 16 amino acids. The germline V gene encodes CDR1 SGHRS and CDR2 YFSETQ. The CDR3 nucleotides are TGCGCCAGCAGCCTGACAGGGGGCGTGTCGGCAGATACGCAGTATTTT. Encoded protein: CASSLTGGVSADTQYF. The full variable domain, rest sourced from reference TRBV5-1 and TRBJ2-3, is KAGVTQTPRYLIKTRGQQVTLSCSPISGHRSVSWYQQTPGQGLQFLFEYFSETQRNKGNFPGRFSGRQFSNSRSEMNVSTLELGDSALYLCASSLTGGVSADTQYFGPGTRLTVL.

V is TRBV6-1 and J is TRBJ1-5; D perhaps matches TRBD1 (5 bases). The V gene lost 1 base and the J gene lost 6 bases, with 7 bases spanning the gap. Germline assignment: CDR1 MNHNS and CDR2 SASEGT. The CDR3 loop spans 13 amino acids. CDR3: CASSEDGAQPQHF. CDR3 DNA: TGTGCCAGCAGTGAAGATGGGGCTCAGCCCCAGCATTTT.

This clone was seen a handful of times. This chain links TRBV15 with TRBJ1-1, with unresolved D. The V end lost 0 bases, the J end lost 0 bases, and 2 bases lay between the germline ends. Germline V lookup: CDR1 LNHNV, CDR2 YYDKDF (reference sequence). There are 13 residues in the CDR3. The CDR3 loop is CATSRDMNTEAFF. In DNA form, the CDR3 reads TGTGCCACCAGCAGAGATATGAACACTGAAGCTTTCTTT.

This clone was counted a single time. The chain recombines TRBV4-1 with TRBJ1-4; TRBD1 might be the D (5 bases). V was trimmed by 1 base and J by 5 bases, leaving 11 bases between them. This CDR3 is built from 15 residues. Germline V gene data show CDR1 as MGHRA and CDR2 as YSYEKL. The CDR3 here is CASSQVGGANEKLFF. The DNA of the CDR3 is TGCGCCAGCAGCCAAGTCGGAGGGGCGAATGAAAAACTGTTTTTT.

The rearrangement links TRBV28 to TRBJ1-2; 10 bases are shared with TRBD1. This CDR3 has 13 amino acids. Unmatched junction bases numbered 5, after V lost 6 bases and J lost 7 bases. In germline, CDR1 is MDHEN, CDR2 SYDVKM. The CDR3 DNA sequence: TGTGCCAGCAGCTCGACAGGGGGCGGTGGCTACACCTTC. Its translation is CASSSTGGGGYTF.

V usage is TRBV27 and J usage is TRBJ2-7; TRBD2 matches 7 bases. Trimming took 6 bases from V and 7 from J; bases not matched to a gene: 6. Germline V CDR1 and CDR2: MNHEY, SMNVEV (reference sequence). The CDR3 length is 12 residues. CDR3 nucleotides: TGTGCCAGCAGAACTGCGGGGGATGAGCAGTACTTC. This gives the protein CASRTAGDEQYF.

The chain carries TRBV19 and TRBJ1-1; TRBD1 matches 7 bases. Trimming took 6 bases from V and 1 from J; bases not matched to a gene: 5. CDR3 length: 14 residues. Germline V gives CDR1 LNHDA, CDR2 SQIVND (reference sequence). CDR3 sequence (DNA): TGTGCCAGTAGCACAGGACAGGAGAACACTGAAGCTTTCTTT. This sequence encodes CASSTGQENTEAFF.

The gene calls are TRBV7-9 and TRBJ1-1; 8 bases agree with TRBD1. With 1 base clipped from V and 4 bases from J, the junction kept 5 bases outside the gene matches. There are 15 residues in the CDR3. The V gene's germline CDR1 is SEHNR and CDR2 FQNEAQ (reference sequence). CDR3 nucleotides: TGTGCCAGCAGCTTAGGGACAGGGCGGATCACTGAAGCTTTCTTT. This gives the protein CASSLGTGRITEAFF. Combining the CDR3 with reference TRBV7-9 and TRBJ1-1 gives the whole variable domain DTGVSQNPRHKITKRGQNVTFRCDPISEHNRLYWYRQTLGQGPEFLTYFQNEAQLEKSRLLSDRFSAERPKGSFSTLEIQRTEQGDSAMYLCASSLGTGRITEAFFGQGTRLTVV.

CDR3 loop: CASSQDRLAGIDEQFF. Written as DNA, the CDR3 is TGTGCCAGCAGCCAAGATAGGCTAGCGGGGATTGATGAGCAGTTCTTC. The chain recombines TRBV14 with TRBJ2-1; 9 bases align to TRBD2. CDR3 length: 16 amino acids. With V trimmed by 0 bases and J by 8 bases, 8 bases remained unmatched. The germline V gene encodes CDR1 SGHDN and CDR2 FVKESK.

The DNA for the CDR3 is TGTGCCACCAGCAGGGAGGGGACAGGGAACTACAATGAGCAGTTCTTC. It yields the protein CATSREGTGNYNEQFF. The chain links TRBV15 to TRBJ2-1; TRBD1 matches at 9 bases. This CDR3 has 16 amino acids. CDR1 is LNHNV and CDR2 is YYDKDF in the germline V gene (reference sequence). V was clipped by 3 bases and J by 3 bases; unmatched bases: 6.

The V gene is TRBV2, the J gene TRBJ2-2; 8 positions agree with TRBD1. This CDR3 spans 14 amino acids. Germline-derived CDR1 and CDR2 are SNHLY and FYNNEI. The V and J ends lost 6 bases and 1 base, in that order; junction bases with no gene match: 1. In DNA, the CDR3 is TGTGCCAGCAGGGACAGGGAGAACACCGGGGAGCTGTTTTTT. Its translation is CASRDRENTGELFF.

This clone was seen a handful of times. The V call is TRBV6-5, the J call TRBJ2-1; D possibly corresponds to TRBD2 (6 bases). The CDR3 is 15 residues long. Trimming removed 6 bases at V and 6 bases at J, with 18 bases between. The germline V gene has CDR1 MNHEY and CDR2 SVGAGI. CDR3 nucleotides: TGTGCCAGCAGGATAACGGAGGGCCTCGGCAATGAGCAGTTCTTC. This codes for CASRITEGLGNEQFF.

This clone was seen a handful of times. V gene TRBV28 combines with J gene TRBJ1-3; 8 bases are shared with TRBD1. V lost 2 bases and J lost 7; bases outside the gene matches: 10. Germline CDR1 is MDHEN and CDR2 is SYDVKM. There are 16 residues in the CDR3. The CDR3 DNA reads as TGTGCCAGCAGTTTACTCGGACAGGGAAGGGGCAACACCATATATTTT. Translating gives CASSLLGQGRGNTIYF.

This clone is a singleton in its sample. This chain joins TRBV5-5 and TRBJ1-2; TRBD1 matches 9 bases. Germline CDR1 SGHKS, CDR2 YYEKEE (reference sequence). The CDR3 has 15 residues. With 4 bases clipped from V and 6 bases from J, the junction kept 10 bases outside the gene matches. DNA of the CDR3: TGTGCCAGCAGCAAACCAGTAGGGACAGGGAATGGCTACACCTTC. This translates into CASSKPVGTGNGYTF.

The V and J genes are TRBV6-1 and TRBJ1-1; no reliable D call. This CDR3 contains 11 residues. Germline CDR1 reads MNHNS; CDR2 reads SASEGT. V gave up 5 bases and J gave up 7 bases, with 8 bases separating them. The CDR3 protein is CASSSFGEAFF. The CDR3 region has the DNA TGTGCCAGCAGTTCCTTCGGTGAAGCTTTCTTT.

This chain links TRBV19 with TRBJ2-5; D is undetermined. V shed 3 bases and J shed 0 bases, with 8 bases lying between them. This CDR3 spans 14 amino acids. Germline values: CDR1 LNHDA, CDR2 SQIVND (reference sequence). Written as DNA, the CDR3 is TGTGCCAGTAGTATGTCCAGAAACCAAGAGACCCAGTACTTC. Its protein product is CASSMSRNQETQYF.

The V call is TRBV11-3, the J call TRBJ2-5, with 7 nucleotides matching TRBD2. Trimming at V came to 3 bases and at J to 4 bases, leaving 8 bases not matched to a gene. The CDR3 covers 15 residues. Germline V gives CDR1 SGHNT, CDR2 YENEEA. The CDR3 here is CASSFRGENGETQYF. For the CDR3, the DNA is TGTGCCAGCAGCTTTCGGGGGGAAAATGGAGAGACCCAGTACTTC.

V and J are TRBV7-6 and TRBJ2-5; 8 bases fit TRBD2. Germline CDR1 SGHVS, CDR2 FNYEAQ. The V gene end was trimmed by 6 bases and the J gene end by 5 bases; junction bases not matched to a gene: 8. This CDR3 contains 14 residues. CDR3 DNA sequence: TGTGCCAGCAGTTCACCGGGCGGGGGGGAGACCCAGTACTTC. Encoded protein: CASSSPGGGETQYF.

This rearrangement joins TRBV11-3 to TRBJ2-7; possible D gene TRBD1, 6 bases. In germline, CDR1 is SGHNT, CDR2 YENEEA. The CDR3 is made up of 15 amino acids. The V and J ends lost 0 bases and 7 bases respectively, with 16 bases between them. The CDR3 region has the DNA TGTGCCAGCAGCTTAGACGGGACATCGCGTGGGGAGCAGTACTTC. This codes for CASSLDGTSRGEQYF.